These 7 T cell receptor beta chains came from one sample sequenced in a study of immune characteristics of hereditary and idiopathic chronic pancreatitis. Chronic pancreatitis tissue was collected during total pancreatectomy with islet autotransplantation. Measured with immunoSEQ multiplex PCR; TCRdb has only the in-frame clones, and not every one. The sample contains approximately 9,800 clones, roughly 77% of which appear only once. Sequenced material: pancreas tissue with idiopathic chronic pancreatitis. The receptors stem from a human donor with chronic pancreatitis.

The sample holds a few counts of this clone. The genes are TRBV5-6 and TRBJ2-2, with a tentative D call TRBD1 (6 bases). The length of the CDR3 is 15 residues. Trimming stripped 5 bases from V and 0 bases from J, with 11 bases between. The germline V gene has CDR1 SGHDT and CDR2 YYEEEE. The CDR3 DNA is TGTGCCAGCAGACCGAACAGGGCGAACACCGGGGAGCTGTTTTTT. Translation: CASRPNRANTGELFF.

Only one count was recorded for this clone. The chain carries TRBV2 and TRBJ1-1; 8 nucleotides agree with TRBD1. Trimming cost V 3 bases and J 1 base; bases outside gene matches: 4. The CDR3 covers 15 residues. The germline V gene encodes CDR1 SNHLY and CDR2 FYNNEI. CDR3: CASSDNRGENTEAFF. The DNA of the CDR3 is TGTGCCAGCAGTGATAACAGGGGGGAGAACACTGAAGCTTTCTTT.

J is TRBJ1-1 and V is TRBV9; 9 nucleotides match TRBD1. V was clipped by 4 bases and J by 4 bases; unmatched bases: 8. Germline lookup yields CDR1 SGDLS and CDR2 YYNGEE. This CDR3 has 15 residues. The DNA of the CDR3 is TGTGCCAGCAGCACAGGACAGGGGAGGGGCACTGAAGCTTTCTTT. It encodes CASSTGQGRGTEAFF.

Only one count was recorded for this clone. The chain couples TRBV28 to TRBJ2-5; 7 bases are a match to TRBD2. Germline assignment: CDR1 MDHEN and CDR2 SYDVKM. V lost 3 bases and J lost 3; bases outside the gene matches: 10. The CDR3 loop spans 16 amino acids. CDR3 bases: TGTGCCAGCAGTTTGCCAGGGCTAGCGGTCAAAGAGACCCAGTACTTC. Protein: CASSLPGLAVKETQYF.

The V call is TRBV25-1, the J call TRBJ1-1; perhaps TRBD1 as D (6 bases). The germline V and J ends were trimmed by 4 bases and 10 bases, with 10 bases remaining between them. The germline V gene encodes CDR1 MGHDK and CDR2 SYGVNS. The CDR3 extends over 11 amino acids. The CDR3 here is CASSGQEGAFF. The CDR3 region has the DNA TGTGCCAGCAGTGGACAGGAGGGAGCTTTCTTT.

This clone was found a few times. The genes are TRBV2 and TRBJ1-1; the D gene is possibly TRBD1 (5 bases). V shed 10 bases and J shed 1 base, with 19 bases lying between them. This CDR3 comprises 15 residues. Germline CDR1 SNHLY, CDR2 FYNNEI. CDR3 in DNA: TGTGCCACCTCAACGGCCGGGACCAAGAACACTGAAGCTTTCTTT. It codes for CATSTAGTKNTEAFF. The whole variable domain, remainder taken from reference TRBV2 and TRBJ1-1, is EPEVTQTPSHQVTQMGQEVILRCVPISNHLYFYWYRQILGQKVEFLVSFYNNEISEKSEIFDDQFSVERPDGSNFTLKIRSTKLEDSAMYFCATSTAGTKNTEAFFGQGTRLTVV.

V gene TRBV7-9 combines with J gene TRBJ2-1, with 9 positions matching TRBD2. CDR1 SEHNR and CDR2 FQNEAQ come from the germline V gene (reference sequence). The trim removed 2 bases at V and 0 bases at J, leaving 11 bases unmatched. The CDR3 length is 19 residues. DNA of the CDR3: TGTGCCAGCAGCTTACTCCCTATCAGCGGGGGGAGCTCCTACAATGAGCAGTTCTTC. Protein: CASSLLPISGGSSYNEQFF. The entire variable domain, with the rest obtained from reference TRBV7-9 and TRBJ2-1, is as follows: DTGVSQNPRHKITKRGQNVTFRCDPISEHNRLYWYRQTLGQGPEFLTYFQNEAQLEKSRLLSDRFSAERPKGSFSTLEIQRTEQGDSAMYLCASSLLPISGGSSYNEQFFGPGTRLTVL.